Included here is one T cell receptor (beta chain) sequence, with context. V was cut by 4 bases and J by 2 bases, with 10 bases left in between. Germline CDR1 and CDR2: ENHRY and SYGVKD. The CDR3 is 14 amino acids. These data are taken from a study of T cells in Graves' hyperthyroidism and ophthalmopathy. Study-level background: Peripheral blood was drawn at first diagnosis, prior to all treatment.

The source material, RNA transcripts, was used to amplify TCR beta CDR3 regions. First-round RT-PCR with HTBI primers amplified the TCR CDR3 region. A single record per CDR3 protein comes from TCRdb applying MiXCR to the multiplex PCR reads. The sample shows roughly 800,000 distinct CDR3 sequences, 38% of them seen only once. The chain has TRBV10-3 and TRBJ2-3; weak D call: TRBD2 (5 bases). The receptor comes from a man between 18 and 29 years old with Graves' hyperthyroidism. Input material: blood. In DNA, the CDR3 is TGTGCCATCAGTGGGGCTAGCCACACAGATACGCAGTATTTT. Protein sequence: CAISGASHTDTQYF.